Presented here are 21 T cell receptor beta chains from one specimen sequenced in a study of vaccination effects on CD4 cells after COVID-19. No cognate antigen is known for these TCRs. Profiling relied on immunoSEQ multiplex PCR, and the TCRdb table lists in-frame clones only, not all of them. The sample has roughly 56,000 clones, about 80% seen once. Under the ViraFEST assay, PBMC were stimulated with viral peptide pools so that antigen-specific CD4+ T cells expanded. Sequencing was performed afterwards. Isolating CD4+ T cells followed 9 to 10 days of culture. As their vaccination, participants received two doses of either BNT162b2 or mRNA-1273. The sample consisted of CD4+ T cells from PBMCs cultured with HCoV-229E spike peptides, taken after COVID-19 vaccination. All receptors derive from a human donor who received a COVID-19 vaccine.

The CDR3 sequence is CASSLLGARDTGELFF. In nucleotides, the CDR3 is TGTGCCAGCAGTTTACTCGGGGCGCGTGACACCGGGGAGCTGTTTTTT. V gene TRBV27 combines with J gene TRBJ2-2; D assignment may be TRBD1 or TRBD2 (5 bases each). There are 16 residues in the CDR3. The V gene's germline CDR1 is MNHEY and CDR2 SMNVEV (reference sequence). V was trimmed by 2 bases and J by 3 bases, leaving 13 bases between them.

The chain has TRBV24-1 and TRBJ1-1; D is ambiguous. The CDR3 runs to 13 residues. V was clipped by 2 bases and J by 5 bases, with 8 bases between them. Germline CDR1 KGHDR, CDR2 SFDVKD. DNA of the CDR3: TGTGCCACCAGTGATTCAATCGGGACTGAAGCTTTCTTT. It is translated as CATSDSIGTEAFF.

The chain combines TRBV19 with TRBJ1-2; TRBD1 agrees at 7 bases. Trimming removed 7 bases from V and 7 bases from J; junction bases left unmatched: 6. The CDR3 spans 12 residues. Germline V lookup: CDR1 LNHDA, CDR2 SQIVND (reference sequence). The CDR3 here is CASTDRESGYTF. CDR3 nucleotide sequence: TGTGCCAGTACCGACAGGGAAAGTGGCTACACCTTC.

The chain carries TRBV11-2 and TRBJ1-3, with D perhaps TRBD1 (6 bases). Looked up from germline, CDR1 is SGHAT and CDR2 is FQNNGV. The V and J ends lost 1 base and 2 bases respectively, with 12 bases between them. The CDR3 extends over 16 amino acids. DNA for the CDR3: TGTGCCAGCAGCTTAGGGACAGCAACTACTGGAAACACCATATATTTT. This gives the protein CASSLGTATTGNTIYF.

V gene TRBV5-1 combines with J gene TRBJ2-6, with TRBD1 matching over 8 bases. CDR1 is SGHRS and CDR2 is YFSETQ in the germline V gene. J was trimmed by 1 base and V by 1 base; bases with no gene match: 1. This CDR3 contains 16 residues. CDR3 in DNA: TGCGCCAGCAGCTTGACAGGGGGGTCTGGGGCCAACGTCCTGACTTTC. It translates to CASSLTGGSGANVLTF.

This chain joins TRBV4-3 and TRBJ2-7; D is ambiguous. Germline V lookup: CDR1 LGHNA, CDR2 YSLEER. Trimming removed 1 base from V and 4 bases from J, with 11 bases in between. The CDR3 sequence is 14 residues long. DNA for the CDR3: TGCGCCAGCAGCCAAGCCAGGCCAATGTACGAGCAGTACGTC. The encoded protein is CASSQARPMYEQYV.

This clone was detected a few times. The chain joins TRBV28 to TRBJ1-1; the D is unclear. The germline V gene has CDR1 MDHEN and CDR2 SYDVKM. The length of the CDR3 is 13 residues. Trimming took 7 bases from V and 1 from J, leaving 10 bases between them. The CDR3 here is CASTNRKNTEAFF. DNA of the CDR3: TGTGCCAGCACAAATCGGAAGAACACTGAAGCTTTCTTT.

The rearrangement uses TRBV3-1 (or the pseudogene TRBV3-2) and TRBJ1-5; D not resolved. Looked up from germline, CDR1 is LGHDT and CDR2 is YNNKEL (reference sequence). The V gene lost 0 bases and the J gene lost 7 bases, with 10 bases spanning the gap. CDR3 length equals 14 residues. CDR3 residues: CASSQDLSVQPQHF. The CDR3, as DNA: TGTGCCAGCAGCCAAGATTTGTCAGTACAGCCCCAGCATTTT.

The chain joins TRBV18 to TRBJ2-3; D gene unclear. V lost 2 bases, J lost 3 bases, and 9 bases lay in between. The CDR3 extends over 14 amino acids. Germline loops: CDR1 KGHSH, CDR2 LQKENI. The CDR3, as DNA: TGTGCCAGCTCACCAGTTGCGCAGACAGATACGCAGTATTTT. This encodes CASSPVAQTDTQYF.

The chain couples TRBV9 to TRBJ1-2; tentatively, D is TRBD1 (5 bases). V lost 3 bases and J lost 8, with 17 bases in between. In germline, CDR1 is SGDLS, CDR2 YYNGEE. The CDR3 loop spans 14 amino acids. DNA of the CDR3: TGTGCCAGCAGCGAAGGCGCGGGGGTTCGAGGCTACACCTTC. Its protein is CASSEGAGVRGYTF.

The chain is built from TRBV4-1 and TRBJ2-3, with D maybe TRBD1 (5 bases). Per the germline V gene, CDR1 is MGHRA and CDR2 is YSYEKL. CDR3 length equals 14 residues. Trimming removed 4 bases at V and 5 bases at J, with 13 bases between. The CDR3 region has the DNA TGCGCCAGCAGCCGAGTAGGGGTGAAAGATACGCAGTATTTT. Protein: CASSRVGVKDTQYF.

This clone was counted between two and nine times. The chain recombines TRBV14 with TRBJ2-7; the match to TRBD1 covers 7 bases. The CDR3 has 12 residues. After removal of 4 bases from V and 6 bases from J, the junction contained 3 bases not matched to a gene. Germline V gene data show CDR1 as SGHDN and CDR2 as FVKESK. CDR3 in DNA: TGTGCCAGCAGCCTCCGGACAGGCGAGCAGTACGTC. The encoded protein is CASSLRTGEQYV.

The chain links TRBV19 to TRBJ1-3; D is unresolved. Germline loops: CDR1 LNHDA, CDR2 SQIVND (reference sequence). Trimming removed 4 bases at V and 1 base at J, with 8 bases between. CDR3 size: 14 residues. Here the CDR3 reads CASSTLPSGNTIYF. CDR3 in DNA: TGTGCCAGTAGTACACTGCCATCTGGAAACACCATATATTTT.

The V call is TRBV5-1, the J call TRBJ2-3; D is undetermined. Germline CDR1 SGHRS, CDR2 YFSETQ. V shed 0 bases and J shed 7 bases, with 21 bases lying between them. CDR3 length: 17 amino acids. The CDR3 DNA follows: TGCGCCAGCAGCTTGGAGGGCAGCCACCCCGGAATGAATACGCAGTATTTT. Translated, it gives CASSLEGSHPGMNTQYF.

The V call is TRBV7-2, the J call TRBJ2-5, with D uncertain. The germline gives CDR1 SGHTA, CDR2 FQGNSA. This CDR3 comprises 16 residues. Trimming left V 5 bases short and J 5 bases short, with 21 bases between. For the CDR3, the DNA is TGTGCCAGCAGCCCGTCCGGGCGAGCGCAGACGGAGACCCAGTACTTC. The encoded protein is CASSPSGRAQTETQYF.

The V gene is TRBV29-1, the J gene TRBJ1-2; unclear D gene. In germline, CDR1 is SQVTM, CDR2 ANQGSEA. CDR3 length: 12 amino acids. V dropped 5 bases and J dropped 2 bases, with 9 bases sitting between them. The CDR3 spells CSVMAGNYGYTF. CDR3 DNA: TGCAGCGTTATGGCGGGGAACTATGGCTACACCTTC.

The V call is TRBV27, the J call TRBJ2-6; D gene uncertain. The CDR3 spans 15 residues. Per germline, CDR1 MNHEY and CDR2 SMNVEV (reference sequence). Trimming shortened V by 2 bases and J by 1 base, and 6 bases separated the two germline ends. CDR3 residues: CASSLTGSGANVLTF. Here the CDR3 DNA reads TGTGCCAGCAGTTTAACGGGTTCTGGGGCCAACGTCCTGACTTTC.

The chain carries TRBV25-1 and TRBJ2-2; no reliable D call. Per the germline V gene, CDR1 is MGHDK and CDR2 is SYGVNS. The V gene lost 2 bases and the J gene lost 4 bases, with 8 bases spanning the gap. The CDR3 covers 14 residues. CDR3 bases: TGTGCCAGCAGTGAAGGCGGTGGCACCGGGGAGCTGTTTTTT. This encodes CASSEGGGTGELFF.

This clone was observed once. V is TRBV3-1 (or the pseudogene TRBV3-2) and J is TRBJ1-4, with TRBD1 as a possible D gene (6 bases). The V end lost 5 bases, the J end lost 4 bases, and 11 bases lay between the germline ends. This CDR3 has 14 residues. Germline V gene data show CDR1 as LGHDT and CDR2 as YNNKEL (reference sequence). DNA of the CDR3: TGTGCCAGCAGCATAGGGGGGGGTAATGAAAAACTGTTTTTT. Protein product: CASSIGGGNEKLFF.

This clone was counted a few times. The sample contains more than one DNA sequence encoding this CDR3. CDR3 residues: CASSLRNEKLFF. In DNA, the CDR3 is TGTGCCAGCAGTTTACGTAACGAAAAACTGTTTTTT. This rearrangement joins TRBV28 to TRBJ1-4, with D unclear. V was clipped by 2 bases and J by 8 bases, with 6 bases between them. This CDR3 contains 12 residues. Looked up from germline, CDR1 is MDHEN and CDR2 is SYDVKM.

This clone occurred a few times. The genes are TRBV2 and TRBJ1-4; weak D call: TRBD1 (6 bases). Germline CDR1 is SNHLY and CDR2 is FYNNEI. The CDR3 is made up of 15 amino acids. V dropped 5 bases and J dropped 5 bases, with 15 bases sitting between them. The CDR3 is CASSSLGGENEKLFF. As DNA, the CDR3 is TGTGCCAGCAGTTCACTTGGGGGCGAGAATGAAAAACTGTTTTTT.